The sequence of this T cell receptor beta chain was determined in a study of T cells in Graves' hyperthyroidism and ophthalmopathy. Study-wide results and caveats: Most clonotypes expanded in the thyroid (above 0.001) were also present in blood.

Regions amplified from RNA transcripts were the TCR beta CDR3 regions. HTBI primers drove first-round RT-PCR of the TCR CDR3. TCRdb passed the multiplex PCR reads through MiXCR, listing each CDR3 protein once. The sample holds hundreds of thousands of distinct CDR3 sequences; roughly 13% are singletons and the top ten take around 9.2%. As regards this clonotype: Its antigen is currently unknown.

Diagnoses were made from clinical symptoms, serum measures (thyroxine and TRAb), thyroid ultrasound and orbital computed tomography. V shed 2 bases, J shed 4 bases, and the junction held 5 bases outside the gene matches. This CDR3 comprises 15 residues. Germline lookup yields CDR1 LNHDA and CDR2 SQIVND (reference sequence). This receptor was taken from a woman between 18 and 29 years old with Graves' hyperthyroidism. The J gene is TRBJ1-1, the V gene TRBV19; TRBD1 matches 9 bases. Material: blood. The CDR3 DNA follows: TGTGCCAGTAGTATAACAGGGGGCGTGGGCACTGAAGCTTTCTTT. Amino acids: CASSITGGVGTEAFF. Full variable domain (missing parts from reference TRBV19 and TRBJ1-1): DGGITQSPKYLFRKEGQNVTLSCEQNLNHDAMYWYRQDPGQGLRLIYYSQIVNDFQKGDIAEGYSVSREKKESFPLTVTSAQKNPTAFYLCASSITGGVGTEAFFGQGTRLTVV.